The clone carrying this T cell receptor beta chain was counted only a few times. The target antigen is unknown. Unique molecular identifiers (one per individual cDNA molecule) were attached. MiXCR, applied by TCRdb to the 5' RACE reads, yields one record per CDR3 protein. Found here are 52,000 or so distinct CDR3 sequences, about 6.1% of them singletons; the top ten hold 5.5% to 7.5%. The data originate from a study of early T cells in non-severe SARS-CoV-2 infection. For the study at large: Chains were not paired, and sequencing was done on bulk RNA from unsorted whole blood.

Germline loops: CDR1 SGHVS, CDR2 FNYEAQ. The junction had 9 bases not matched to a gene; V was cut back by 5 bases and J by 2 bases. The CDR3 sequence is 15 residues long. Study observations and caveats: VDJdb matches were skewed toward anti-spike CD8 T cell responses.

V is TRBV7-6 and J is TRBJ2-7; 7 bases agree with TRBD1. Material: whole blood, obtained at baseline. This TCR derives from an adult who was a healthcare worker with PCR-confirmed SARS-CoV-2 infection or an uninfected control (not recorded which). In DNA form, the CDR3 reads TGTGCCAGCAGCGCCAGACAGGGAAGTACCTACGAGCAGTACTTC. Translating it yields CASSARQGSTYEQYF.